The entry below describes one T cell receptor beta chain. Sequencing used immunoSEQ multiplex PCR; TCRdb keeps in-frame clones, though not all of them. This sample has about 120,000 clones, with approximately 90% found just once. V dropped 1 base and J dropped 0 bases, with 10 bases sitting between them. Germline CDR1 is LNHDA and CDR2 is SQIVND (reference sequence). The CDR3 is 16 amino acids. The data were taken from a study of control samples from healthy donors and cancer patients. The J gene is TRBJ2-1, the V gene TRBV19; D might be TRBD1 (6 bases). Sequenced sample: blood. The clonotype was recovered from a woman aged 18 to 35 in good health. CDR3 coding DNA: TGTGCCAGTAGTATAGGACAGGCCCTCTCCTACAATGAGCAGTTCTTC. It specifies CASSIGQALSYNEQFF. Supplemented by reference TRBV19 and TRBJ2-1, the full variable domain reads DGGITQSPKYLFRKEGQNVTLSCEQNLNHDAMYWYRQDPGQGLRLIYYSQIVNDFQKGDIAEGYSVSREKKESFPLTVTSAQKNPTAFYLCASSIGQALSYNEQFFGPGTRLTVL.